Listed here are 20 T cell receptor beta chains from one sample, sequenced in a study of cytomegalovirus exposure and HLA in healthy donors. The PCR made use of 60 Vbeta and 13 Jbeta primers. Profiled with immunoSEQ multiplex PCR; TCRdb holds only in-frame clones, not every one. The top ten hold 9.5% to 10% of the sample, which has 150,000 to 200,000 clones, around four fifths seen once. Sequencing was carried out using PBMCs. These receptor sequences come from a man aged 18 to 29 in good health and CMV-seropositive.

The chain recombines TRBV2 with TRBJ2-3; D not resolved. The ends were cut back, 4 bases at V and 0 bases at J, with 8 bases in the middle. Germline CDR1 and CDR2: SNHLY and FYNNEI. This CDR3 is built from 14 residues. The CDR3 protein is CASSGRGSTDTQYF. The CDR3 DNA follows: TGTGCCAGCAGTGGGAGAGGTAGCACAGATACGCAGTATTTT.

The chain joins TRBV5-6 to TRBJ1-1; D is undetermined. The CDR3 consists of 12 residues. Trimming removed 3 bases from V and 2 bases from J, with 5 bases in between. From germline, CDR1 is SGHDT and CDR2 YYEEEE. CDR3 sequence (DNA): TGTGCCAGCAGCTACGGTAACACTGAAGCTTTCTTT. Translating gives CASSYGNTEAFF.

The DNA for the CDR3 is TGCAGCTTGCAGACAGGGCGGGATGGCTACACCTTC. Its protein is CSLQTGRDGYTF. The gene calls are TRBV29-1 and TRBJ1-2, with 7 bases that match TRBD1. Trimming cost V 8 bases and J 6 bases; bases outside gene matches: 9. This CDR3 is 12 amino acids long. Germline values: CDR1 SQVTM, CDR2 ANQGSEA.

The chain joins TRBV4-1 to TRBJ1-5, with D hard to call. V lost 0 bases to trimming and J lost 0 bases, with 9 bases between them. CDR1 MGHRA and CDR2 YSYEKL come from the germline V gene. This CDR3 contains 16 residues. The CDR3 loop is CASSQDRQDSNQPQHF. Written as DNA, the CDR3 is TGCGCCAGCAGCCAAGATCGGCAGGATAGCAATCAGCCCCAGCATTTT.

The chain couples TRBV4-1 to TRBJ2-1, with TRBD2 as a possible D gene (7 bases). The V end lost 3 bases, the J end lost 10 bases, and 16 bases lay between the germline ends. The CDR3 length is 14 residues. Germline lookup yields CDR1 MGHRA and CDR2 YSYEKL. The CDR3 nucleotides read TGCGCCAGCAGCCACGGAGGGGGGGCTTCGGAGCAGTTCTTC. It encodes CASSHGGGASEQFF.

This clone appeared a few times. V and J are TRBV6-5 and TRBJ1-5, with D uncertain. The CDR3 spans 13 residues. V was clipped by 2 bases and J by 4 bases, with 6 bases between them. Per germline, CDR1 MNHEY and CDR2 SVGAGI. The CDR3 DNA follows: TGTGCCAGCAGTTACAACCTAAATCAGCCCCAGCATTTT. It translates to CASSYNLNQPQHF.

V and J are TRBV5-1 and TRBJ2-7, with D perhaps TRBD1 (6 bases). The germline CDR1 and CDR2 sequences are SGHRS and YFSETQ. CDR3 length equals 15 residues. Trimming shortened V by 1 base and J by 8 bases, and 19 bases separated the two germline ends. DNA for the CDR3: TGCGCCAGCAGCTTGTTAGGACAGCCTATTGACAAGCAGTACTTC. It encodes CASSLLGQPIDKQYF.

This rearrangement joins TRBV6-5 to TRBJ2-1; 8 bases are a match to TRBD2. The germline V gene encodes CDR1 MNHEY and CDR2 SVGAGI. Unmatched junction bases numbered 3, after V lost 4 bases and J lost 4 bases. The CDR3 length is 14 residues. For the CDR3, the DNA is TGTGCCAGCAGTTTGCTAGCGGGTTACAATGAGCAGTTCTTC. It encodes CASSLLAGYNEQFF.

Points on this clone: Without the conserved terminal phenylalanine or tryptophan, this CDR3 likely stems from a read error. Here the CDR3 reads CASGTADSPLHL. The CDR3 nucleotides read TGTGCCAGCGGGACAGCGGATTCACCCCTCCACCTT. V is TRBV2 and J is TRBJ1-6, with TRBD1 matching 7 bases. Per germline, CDR1 SNHLY and CDR2 FYNNEI. The V segment lost 8 bases and the J segment 8 bases; nucleotides outside the gene matches: 3. This CDR3 is 12 amino acids long.

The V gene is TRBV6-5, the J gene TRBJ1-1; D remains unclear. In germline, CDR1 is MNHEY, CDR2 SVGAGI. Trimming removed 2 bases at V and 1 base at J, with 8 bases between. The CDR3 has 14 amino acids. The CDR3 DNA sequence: TGTGCCAGCAGTTACGGCGGTGGGAACACTGAAGCTTTCTTT. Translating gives CASSYGGGNTEAFF.

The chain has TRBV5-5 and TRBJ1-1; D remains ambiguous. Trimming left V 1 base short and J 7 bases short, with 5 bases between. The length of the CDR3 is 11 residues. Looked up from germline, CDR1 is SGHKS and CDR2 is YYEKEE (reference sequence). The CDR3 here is CASSLLIEAFF. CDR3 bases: TGTGCCAGCAGCTTGCTTATTGAAGCTTTCTTT.

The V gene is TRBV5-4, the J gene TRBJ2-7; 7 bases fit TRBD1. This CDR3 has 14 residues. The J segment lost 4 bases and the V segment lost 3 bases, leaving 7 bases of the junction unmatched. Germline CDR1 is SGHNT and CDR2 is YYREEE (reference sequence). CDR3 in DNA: TGTGCCAGCAGCTCTGACAGGGCGGGTTACGAGCAGTACTTC. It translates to CASSSDRAGYEQYF.

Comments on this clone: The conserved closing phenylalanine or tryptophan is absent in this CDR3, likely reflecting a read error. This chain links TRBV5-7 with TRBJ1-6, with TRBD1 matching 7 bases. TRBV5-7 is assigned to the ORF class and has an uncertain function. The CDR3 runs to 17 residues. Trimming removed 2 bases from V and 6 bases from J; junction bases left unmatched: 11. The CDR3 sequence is CASSFPGQRTGNSPLHL. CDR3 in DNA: TGTGCCAGCAGCTTCCCGGGACAGAGAACTGGTAATTCACCCCTCCACCTT.

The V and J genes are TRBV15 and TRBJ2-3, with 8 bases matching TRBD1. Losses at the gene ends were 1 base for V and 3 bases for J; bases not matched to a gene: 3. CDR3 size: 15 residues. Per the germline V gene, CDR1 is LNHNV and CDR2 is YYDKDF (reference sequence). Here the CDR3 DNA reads TGTGCCACCAGCAGAGGCAGGGGGCAGACAGATACGCAGTATTTT. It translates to CATSRGRGQTDTQYF.

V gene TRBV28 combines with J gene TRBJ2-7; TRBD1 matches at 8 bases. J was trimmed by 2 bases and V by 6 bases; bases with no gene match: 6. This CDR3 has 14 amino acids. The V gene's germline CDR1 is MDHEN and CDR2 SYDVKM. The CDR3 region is CASRSGQVTYEQYF. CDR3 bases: TGTGCCAGCAGATCGGGACAGGTAACCTACGAGCAGTACTTC.

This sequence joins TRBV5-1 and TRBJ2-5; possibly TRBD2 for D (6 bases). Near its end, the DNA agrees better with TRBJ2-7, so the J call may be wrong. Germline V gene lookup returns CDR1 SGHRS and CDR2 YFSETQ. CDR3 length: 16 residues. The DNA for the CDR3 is TGCGCCAGCAGCTTGGCCAGTGGGGGGTCCTCCTACGAGCAGTACTTC. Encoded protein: CASSLASGGSSYEQYF.

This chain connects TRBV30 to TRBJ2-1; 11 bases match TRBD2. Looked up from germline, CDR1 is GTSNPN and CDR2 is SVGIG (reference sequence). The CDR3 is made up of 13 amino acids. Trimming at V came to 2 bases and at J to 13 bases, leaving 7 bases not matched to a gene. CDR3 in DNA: TGTGCCTGGAGTTTAGCGGGAGGGCCTGGTCAGTTCTTC. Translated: CAWSLAGGPGQFF.

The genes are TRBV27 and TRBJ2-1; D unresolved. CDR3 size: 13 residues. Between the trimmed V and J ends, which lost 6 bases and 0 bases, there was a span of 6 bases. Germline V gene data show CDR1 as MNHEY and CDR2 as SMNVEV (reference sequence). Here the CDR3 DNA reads TGTGCCAGCAGCCGGAGCTCCTACAATGAGCAGTTCTTC. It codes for CASSRSSYNEQFF.

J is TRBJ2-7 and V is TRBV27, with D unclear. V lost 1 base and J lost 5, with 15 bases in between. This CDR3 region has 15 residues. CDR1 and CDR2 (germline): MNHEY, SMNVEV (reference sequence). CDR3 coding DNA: TGTGCCAGCAGTTTATTGCCTAGAGGTGTCCACGAGCAGTACTTC. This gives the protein CASSLLPRGVHEQYF.

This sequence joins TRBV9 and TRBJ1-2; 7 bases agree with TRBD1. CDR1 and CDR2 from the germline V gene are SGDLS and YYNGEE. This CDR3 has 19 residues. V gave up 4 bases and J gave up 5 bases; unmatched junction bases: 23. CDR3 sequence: CASSQKSRRDRGQDYGYTF. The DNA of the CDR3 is TGTGCCAGCAGCCAAAAATCCCGCCGGGACAGAGGACAAGATTATGGCTACACCTTC.